What follows are 30 T cell receptor beta chains derived from one specimen sequenced in a study of T-cell reconstitution after alpha-beta-depleted transplantation in children. The authors prepared the TCRbeta library with unique molecular identifiers. Each CDR3 protein is one row after TCRdb ran MiXCR on the PCR reads. This sample has under 150,000 distinct CDR3 sequences, with roughly 9.7% found just once. The sample here was PBMCs, mostly from graft donor cells, taken 180 days after TCRalphabeta/CD19-depleted stem cell transplant. The receptor set was obtained from a girl under three years old who had a stem cell transplant for combined immunodeficiency, so the T cells may come from the graft donor.

This clonotype has a handful of counts. The chain joins TRBV7-9 to TRBJ1-3; D is uncertain. V was clipped by 5 bases and J by 4 bases, with 12 bases between them. Per germline, CDR1 SEHNR and CDR2 FQNEAQ (reference sequence). The CDR3 loop spans 14 amino acids. In nucleotides, the CDR3 is TGTGCCAGCAGCAGTCGGAACAGCGGAAACACCATATATTTT. Its translation: CASSSRNSGNTIYF.

The rearrangement links TRBV5-1 to TRBJ2-1; TRBD2 is a possible D gene (5 bases). V lost 0 bases to trimming and J lost 6 bases, with 13 bases between them. Per the germline V gene, CDR1 is SGHRS and CDR2 is YFSETQ. The CDR3 loop spans 15 amino acids. CDR3 protein: CASSLEASLGNEQFF. CDR3 DNA sequence: TGCGCCAGCAGCTTGGAGGCTAGCTTGGGCAATGAGCAGTTCTTC.

V gene TRBV2 combines with J gene TRBJ2-2, with 7 nucleotides matching TRBD2. The ends lost 6 bases at V and 5 bases at J; junction bases unmatched: 6. The CDR3 has 14 amino acids. Germline-derived CDR1 and CDR2 are SNHLY and FYNNEI. The CDR3: CASRAGRPTGELFF. CDR3 nucleotides: TGTGCCAGCAGAGCGGGACGGCCGACCGGGGAGCTGTTTTTT.

Comment on this clonotype: Relative to the germline gene, one junction end is altered; a read error may explain this. The rearrangement uses TRBV5-1 and TRBJ1-6; D is ambiguous. This CDR3 comprises 14 residues. Germline V lookup: CDR1 SGHRS, CDR2 YFSETQ. For the CDR3, the DNA is TGCGCCAGCAGCAAGGGTCCGAGGGATTCACCCATCCACTTT. Translating gives CASSKGPRDSPIHF.

This clonotype was observed a handful of times. The chain couples TRBV6-5 to TRBJ2-7, with TRBD2 matching 11 bases. The junction had 4 bases not matched to a gene; V was cut back by 0 bases and J by 6 bases. The CDR3 runs to 15 residues. Germline V gives CDR1 MNHEY, CDR2 SVGAGI. CDR3 coding DNA: TGTGCCAGCAGTTACTCACTAGCGGGAGTCCGCGAGCAGTACTTC. Its protein is CASSYSLAGVREQYF.

This clonotype was observed once. The chain uses TRBV12-3 or TRBV12-4 and TRBJ2-7; TRBD2 aligns across 7 bases. This CDR3 region has 15 residues. After removal of 3 bases from V and 2 bases from J, the junction contained 7 bases not matched to a gene. The CDR3 DNA sequence: TGTGCCAGCAGTTTGTTAGCGGGTTTCGCCTACGAGCAGTACTTC. Its protein is CASSLLAGFAYEQYF.

CDR3 DNA sequence: TGTGCCAGCAGTCCCGGGGCAGGGCCGAATCAGCCCCAGCATTTT. This sequence encodes CASSPGAGPNQPQHF. The chain uses TRBV12-3 or TRBV12-4 and TRBJ1-5, with D tentatively TRBD1 (5 bases). Trimming pared 5 bases from V and 4 bases from J, leaving 15 bases between. CDR3 length: 15 residues.

V and J are TRBV28 and TRBJ1-5; 12 nucleotides agree with TRBD1. J gave up 0 bases and V 5 bases, and 8 bases lay outside the gene matches. The CDR3 has 18 amino acids. CDR1 MDHEN and CDR2 SYDVKM come from the germline V gene. The CDR3 region is CASSDSGQGADSNQPQHF. The CDR3 bases are TGTGCCAGCAGTGACTCGGGACAGGGGGCAGATAGCAATCAGCCCCAGCATTTT.

The chain couples TRBV7-2 to TRBJ2-1; D uncertain. This CDR3 region has 14 residues. V gave up 1 base and J gave up 7 bases, with 11 bases separating them. Germline V lookup: CDR1 SGHTA, CDR2 FQGNSA. Written as DNA, the CDR3 is TGTGCCAGCAGCTTAGTGCCCTACGGTAATGAGCAGTTCTTC. Protein: CASSLVPYGNEQFF.

This clonotype was counted many times. V usage is TRBV4-3 and J usage is TRBJ2-3, with TRBD1 as a possible D gene (6 bases). Germline lookup yields CDR1 LGHNA and CDR2 YSLEER. This CDR3 is built from 18 residues. V was pared by 0 bases and J by 4 bases, with 20 bases between. The CDR3 loop is CASSQDWLGGAHADTQYF. The CDR3 nucleotides are TGCGCCAGCAGCCAAGATTGGCTAGGGGGAGCGCACGCAGATACGCAGTATTTT.

The chain links TRBV6-1 to TRBJ2-6; D gene ambiguous. The V gene lost 8 bases and the J gene lost 2 bases, with 13 bases spanning the gap. The CDR3 runs 15 residues. Germline CDR1 reads MNHNS; CDR2 reads SASEGT. Written as DNA, the CDR3 is TGTGCCAGCGGAAACAACGCCGCTGGGGCCAACGTCCTGACTTTC. The encoded protein is CASGNNAAGANVLTF.

This chain joins TRBV20-1 and TRBJ1-5; TRBD1 matches at 9 bases. CDR1 DFQATT and CDR2 SNEGSKA come from the germline V gene (reference sequence). This CDR3 comprises 17 residues. V shed 0 bases, J shed 2 bases, and the junction held 8 bases outside the gene matches. CDR3 amino acids: CSARDLTGGAGNQPQHF. For the CDR3, the DNA is TGCAGTGCTAGAGATTTGACAGGGGGGGCAGGCAATCAGCCCCAGCATTTT.

In its sample, this clonotype was seen many times. The V call is TRBV6-5, the J call TRBJ2-7; no reliable D call. CDR1 and CDR2 (germline): MNHEY, SVGAGI. The V end was cut by 5 bases, the J end by 0 bases, with 5 bases between. The length of the CDR3 is 12 residues. CDR3 in DNA: TGTGCCAGCAGTCGCGGCTCCTACGAGCAGTACTTC. The encoded protein is CASSRGSYEQYF.

This clonotype was picked up a small number of times. The chain couples TRBV12-3 or TRBV12-4 to TRBJ1-1, with D unclear. V dropped 6 bases and J dropped 0 bases, with 14 bases sitting between them. The CDR3 sequence is 15 residues long. The CDR3, as DNA: TGTGCCAGCAGGCTGGTAGGCCGGATGAACACTGAAGCTTTCTTT. Its protein product is CASRLVGRMNTEAFF.

V usage is TRBV5-5 and J usage is TRBJ1-1; D gene ambiguous. The CDR3 sequence is 16 residues long. V lost 0 bases, J lost 4 bases, and 16 bases lay in between. Germline CDR1 reads SGHKS; CDR2 reads YYEKEE (reference sequence). The CDR3 protein is CASSLEGGYKGTEAFF. For the CDR3, the DNA is TGTGCCAGCAGCTTGGAGGGAGGGTATAAGGGCACTGAAGCTTTCTTT.

The V gene is TRBV10-3, the J gene TRBJ2-3; D gene unclear. Germline loops: CDR1 ENHRY, CDR2 SYGVKD. Trimming removed 0 bases at V and 7 bases at J, with 5 bases between. The CDR3 runs 12 residues. The CDR3 DNA is TGTGCCATCAGTGAGTCTAGAAATACGCAGTATTTT. This codes for CAISESRNTQYF.

For this clonotype: Just one base apart from a much larger clone, this may be a read error. The CDR3 region is CASSLKGNEQFF. CDR3 bases: TGTGCCAGCAGCTTAAAGGGCAATGAGCAGTTCTTC. The chain carries TRBV5-5 and TRBJ2-1, with unresolved D. The CDR3 runs 12 residues. V shed 2 bases and J shed 6 bases, with 6 bases lying between them. CDR1 and CDR2 from the germline V gene are SGHKS and YYEKEE (reference sequence). The full variable domain, in which reference TRBV5-5 and TRBJ2-1 provide the parts outside the CDR3, is DAGVTQSPTHLIKTRGQQVTLRCSPISGHKSVSWYQQVLGQGPQFIFQYYEKEERGRGNFPDRFSARQFPNYSSELNVNALLLGDSALYLCASSLKGNEQFFGPGTRLTVL.

The rearrangement joins TRBV19 to TRBJ2-5; TRBD1 aligns across 8 bases. This CDR3 is built from 15 residues. V gave up 4 bases and J gave up 0 bases; unmatched junction bases: 4. Germline V gives CDR1 LNHDA, CDR2 SQIVND (reference sequence). The CDR3 here is CASSTNRGDQETQYF. The CDR3 DNA is TGTGCCAGTAGTACTAACAGGGGGGACCAAGAGACCCAGTACTTC.

This clonotype was detected a few times. The chain carries TRBV14 and TRBJ2-5, with D possibly being TRBD1 or TRBD2 (6 bases each). Trimming left V 4 bases short and J 9 bases short, with 15 bases between. The CDR3 is 13 amino acids. CDR1 and CDR2 from the germline V gene are SGHDN and FVKESK. CDR3 sequence: CASSPRRGAAQYF. The CDR3 DNA is TGTGCCAGCAGCCCGAGGAGGGGGGCCGCCCAGTACTTC.

This clonotype was counted between two and nine times. The junction departs from the called germline gene at one end, perhaps through a read error. The gene calls are TRBV7-6 and TRBJ2-6, with D perhaps TRBD1 (5 bases). Germline lookup yields CDR1 SGHVS and CDR2 FNYEAQ. This CDR3 spans 13 amino acids. CDR3 in DNA: TGTGCCAGCAGCTTAACTGGGGCCAACCTCCTGACTTTC. It encodes CASSLTGANLLTF.

The rearrangement uses TRBV7-9 and TRBJ1-2; TRBD1 might be the D (6 bases). The germline CDR1 and CDR2 sequences are SEHNR and FQNEAQ (reference sequence). CDR3 size: 17 residues. With 1 base removed from V and 0 bases from J, the gap between germline ends came to 15 bases. The CDR3 nucleotides read TGTGCCAGCAGCTTAGGAGATTGGGACAAATCTAACTATGGCTACACCTTC. It yields the protein CASSLGDWDKSNYGYTF.

V is TRBV10-3 and J is TRBJ1-5; D remains ambiguous. Germline assignment: CDR1 ENHRY and CDR2 SYGVKD. CDR3 length equals 16 residues. V lost 3 bases and J 2 bases, leaving 14 bases between the germline ends. The CDR3 DNA reads as TGTGCCATCAGTGAAAGCGGGTGGTTCGGCAATCAGCCCCAGCATTTT. This translates into CAISESGWFGNQPQHF.

J is TRBJ2-7 and V is TRBV2, with a possible D match to TRBD1 (6 bases). Between the trimmed V and J ends, which lost 4 bases and 1 base, there was a span of 14 bases. The CDR3 sequence is 15 residues long. CDR1 SNHLY and CDR2 FYNNEI come from the germline V gene. DNA of the CDR3: TGTGCCAGCAGTGGGGCCAGGGGATTGTCCTACGAGCAGTACTTC. Its protein is CASSGARGLSYEQYF.

This clonotype was seen repeatedly, ten times or more. The chain uses TRBV20-1 and TRBJ2-2; 9 bases are a match to TRBD2. Germline assignment: CDR1 DFQATT and CDR2 SNEGSKA (reference sequence). Trimming removed 5 bases from V and 2 bases from J; junction bases left unmatched: 3. The CDR3 loop spans 14 amino acids. CDR3 region: CSALAGTNTGELFF. The CDR3 nucleotides are TGCAGTGCTCTAGCGGGGACTAACACCGGGGAGCTGTTTTTT.

This clonotype was detected ten times or more. This chain links TRBV12-3 or TRBV12-4 with TRBJ2-1; D remains ambiguous. V lost 3 bases, J lost 9 bases, and 12 bases lay in between. CDR3 size: 13 residues. In DNA form, the CDR3 reads TGTGCCAGCAGTTTCACAGTGCTAACTGAGCAGTTCTTC. It translates to CASSFTVLTEQFF.

This clonotype came up many times. The chain combines TRBV5-1 with TRBJ2-7; D may be TRBD1 (6 bases). The V gene's germline CDR1 is SGHRS and CDR2 YFSETQ. The ends were cut back, 10 bases at V and 2 bases at J, with 22 bases in the middle. The CDR3 runs 15 residues. CDR3 nucleotide sequence: TGCGCCGACAATCGCCCCCAGGGGTTGGCCTACGAGCAGTACTTC. This codes for CADNRPQGLAYEQYF.

In this sample, this clonotype turned up a few times. V usage is TRBV20-1 and J usage is TRBJ1-2; D ambiguous. The V gene lost 3 bases and the J gene lost 0 bases, with 8 bases spanning the gap. This CDR3 comprises 13 residues. CDR1 and CDR2 from the germline V gene are DFQATT and SNEGSKA (reference sequence). CDR3 coding DNA: TGCAGTGCTAGGCGACCGACTAACTATGGCTACACCTTC. Protein: CSARRPTNYGYTF.

The J gene is TRBJ2-1, the V gene TRBV5-1, with TRBD1 matching 7 bases. Germline trimming cut 1 base from V and 2 bases from J; bases unmatched to any gene: 3. The V gene's germline CDR1 is SGHRS and CDR2 YFSETQ. The CDR3 sequence is 15 residues long. In DNA form, the CDR3 reads TGCGCCAGCAGCTTGTTTCAGGGGGCCTACAATGAGCAGTTCTTC. It codes for CASSLFQGAYNEQFF. Drawing the rest from reference TRBV5-1 and TRBJ2-1, the complete variable domain is KAGVTQTPRYLIKTRGQQVTLSCSPISGHRSVSWYQQTPGQGLQFLFEYFSETQRNKGNFPGRFSGRQFSNSRSEMNVSTLELGDSALYLCASSLFQGAYNEQFFGPGTRLTVL.

This chain joins TRBV20-1 and TRBJ2-7; tentative D call: TRBD1 (5 bases). The CDR3 covers 11 residues. V lost 7 bases and J lost 1, with 8 bases in between. Germline values: CDR1 DFQATT, CDR2 SNEGSKA (reference sequence). DNA of the CDR3: TGCAGTGGTCAGGGTTCCTACGAGCAGTACTTC. Its protein product is CSGQGSYEQYF.

The chain employs TRBV29-1 and TRBJ2-3; 8 nucleotides agree with TRBD2. There are 14 residues in the CDR3. Germline V CDR1 and CDR2: SQVTM, ANQGSEA. After removal of 2 bases from V and 8 bases from J, the junction contained 9 bases not matched to a gene. The DNA for the CDR3 is TGCAGCGTTGAAAATCTAGCGGGTCCCCCTACGCAGTATTTT. Translated, it gives CSVENLAGPPTQYF.